The present T cell receptor beta chain was sequenced within a study of blood T cells in healthy people across ages. Regarding the study as a whole: With unsorted PBMCs, a conclusive comparison of naive versus antigen-experienced cells was not possible.

To note about this clonotype: Antigen unknown.

With a J-beta primer mix and a sample-barcoded 5' primer, a second PCR ran about 7 to 12 cycles. TCRdb reanalysed the 5' RACE reads using MiXCR and keeps one entry per CDR3 protein. Among approximately 1.5 million distinct CDR3 sequences listed, about 35% were seen once. Sequencing input: blood. This receptor was obtained from a woman in her twenties or thirties in good health.

The CDR3 coding sequence is TGTGCCAGCAGCCAAGAGGTCCATTTTCCTAATGAAAAACTGTTTTTT. Amino acids: CASSQEVHFPNEKLFF. The chain employs TRBV3-1 and TRBJ1-4; no clear D. This CDR3 comprises 16 residues. Germline CDR1 and CDR2: LGHDT and YNNKEL (reference sequence). Trimming took off 0 bases at V and 3 bases at J, with 11 bases between the two ends.